The rows below give T cell receptor beta chains drawn from one sample of a study of cytomegalovirus exposure and HLA in healthy donors. TCRdb's table, derived via immunoSEQ multiplex PCR, lists solely in-frame clones and lacks some. The repertoire includes about 110,000 clones, more than 75% of them detected once, and roughly 6% sits in the top ten. Sequencing was carried out using PBMCs. The receptor source for this set is a woman between 50 and 59 years old in good health and CMV-seropositive. Each CDR3 is given with its conserved first and last residue. A D gene is named only where the DNA matches it firmly. Clone size, where shown, is once, few, many, or a class for clones that have expanded.

CDR3nt: TGTGCCAGCAGCGTAGCGGGGAACACTGAAGCTTTCTTT; CDR3aa: CASSVAGNTEAFF; j_gene: TRBJ1-1; v_gene: TRBV9; len: 13; abundance: once; d_gene: NA
CDR3nt: TGTGCCAGCAGTGAAAACCAGGGGTACTTGAACACTGAAGCTTTCTTT; CDR3aa: CASSENQGYLNTEAFF; j_gene: TRBJ1-1; v_gene: TRBV6-1; len: 16; abundance: NA; d_gene: NA
CDR3nt: TGTGCCAGCAGCTCCTCTTTACTAGCGGGGGAAGCCGGGGAGCTGTTTTTT; CDR3aa: CASSSSLLAGEAGELFF; j_gene: TRBJ2-2; v_gene: TRBV7-3; len: 17; abundance: NA; d_gene: TRBD2
CDR3nt: TGTGCCAGCAGTGAAATAAGGGGTTGGCAGCCCCAGCATTTT; CDR3aa: CASSEIRGWQPQHF; j_gene: TRBJ1-5; v_gene: TRBV6-1; len: 14; abundance: NA; d_gene: NA
CDR3nt: TGTGCCACCGCGTCGGGAGAGGGAACCACATATGGCTACACCTTC; CDR3aa: CATASGEGTTYGYTF; j_gene: TRBJ1-2; v_gene: TRBV15; len: 15; abundance: NA; d_gene: NA
CDR3nt: TGTGCCAGCAGATTAGACAGGGCGAGCAATCAGCCCCAGCATTTT; CDR3aa: CASRLDRASNQPQHF; j_gene: TRBJ1-5; v_gene: TRBV7-2; len: 15; abundance: NA; d_gene: TRBD1
CDR3nt: TGTGCCAGCAGTTTTTATCAGGGGTACCAAGAGACCCAGTACTTC; CDR3aa: CASSFYQGYQETQYF; j_gene: TRBJ2-5; v_gene: TRBV27; len: 15; abundance: NA; d_gene: NA
CDR3nt: TGTGCCAGTAGTATAGGACAGAGAGGAAATCAGCCCCAGCATTTT; CDR3aa: CASSIGQRGNQPQHF; j_gene: TRBJ1-5; v_gene: TRBV19; len: 15; abundance: many; d_gene: NA
CDR3nt: TGTGCCAGCAGTAGGACTAGCGGGTACCAAGAGACCCAGTACTTC; CDR3aa: CASSRTSGYQETQYF; j_gene: TRBJ2-5; v_gene: TRBV11-1; len: 15; abundance: few; d_gene: TRBD2
CDR3nt: TGCGCCAGCAGCTCCTCCGGGACAGGGGGCAATGGGCAGTTCTTC; CDR3aa: CASSSSGTGGNGQFF; j_gene: TRBJ2-1; v_gene: TRBV5-1; len: 15; abundance: NA; d_gene: TRBD1
CDR3nt: TGCAGCGTTGAAGTCGGGGGAGGGAGGAACACCGGGGAGCTGTTTTTT; CDR3aa: CSVEVGGGRNTGELFF; j_gene: TRBJ2-2; v_gene: TRBV29-1; len: 16; abundance: NA; d_gene: TRBD2
CDR3nt: TGTGCCAGCAGCTTAGGAGGGTTGAATGAGCAGTTCTTC; CDR3aa: CASSLGGLNEQFF; j_gene: TRBJ2-1; v_gene: TRBV7-2; len: 13; abundance: NA; d_gene: NA